This T cell receptor (beta chain) is from a study of siplizumab effects on memory and regulatory T cells. Study-wide results and caveats: Siplizumab caused a significant drop in alloreactive sequences traceable to unstimulated CD4+ memory cells. Treatment with siplizumab left mappable alloreactive CD4+ clones averaging roughly 69% Treg-derived, compared with 25% to 30% in controls. In unstimulated cells, naive T cells appeared more diverse than memory T cells and seemed major alloresponse contributors.

Only in-frame clones appear in the TCRdb table, and some are missing; sequencing was by immunoSEQ multiplex PCR. This table holds some 100,000 clones, approximately 91% found once. The germline gives CDR1 SGHDT, CDR2 YYEEEE. V dropped 0 bases and J dropped 10 bases, with 11 bases sitting between them. The CDR3 is 13 residues long. Details on this clone: Its antigen remains unidentified.

This TCR derives from a human donor in good health. Some clones in this sample may be carry-over from other donors' samples. This sequence joins TRBV5-6 and TRBJ2-1; TRBD1 or TRBD2 may be the D gene (5 bases each). The specimen sequenced was CD4+ T cells sorted from blood. The CDR3 DNA is TGTGCCAGCAGCTTGGCGGGGCTGCTGGAGCAGTTCTTC. Encoded protein: CASSLAGLLEQFF.